This TCR beta chain was found in a study of TIL therapy for anti-PD-1-resistant metastatic lung cancer. At the level of the study: By whole-exome sequencing, median non-synonymous tumor mutation burden was more than 1.2 mutations per megabase. Study-wide findings and caveats: TIL cultures after expansion showed higher clonality and lower diversity than baseline tumor (median roughly 6% vs 31%).

Sequencing used immunoSEQ v3. Some clones are missing from TCRdb's copy, which holds only in-frame ones; the method was immunoSEQ multiplex PCR. The sample consists of about 6,300 clones, approximately 63% of them appearing once. Points on this clone: Its antigen is unknown.

The CDR3 spans 15 residues. CDR1 is KGHDR and CDR2 is SFDVKD in the germline V gene. V dropped 3 bases and J dropped 5 bases, with 12 bases sitting between them. Time point meaning: pre-treatment sample, taken before nivolumab and TIL therapy. Tumor tissue came from excised metastases, mostly pleural nodules or supraclavicular lymph nodes. The chain carries TRBV24-1 and TRBJ2-2; D might be TRBD2 (6 bases). The receptor was isolated from a person aged 30 to 80 with non-small cell lung cancer. The sample here was tumor tissue, taken at baseline. As DNA, the CDR3 is TGTGCCACCAGTGATACGGGACTTCTGACCGGGGAGCTGTTTTTT. It encodes CATSDTGLLTGELFF.